This is a list of T cell receptor beta chains from one sample in a study of T cell changes during pregnancy in multiple sclerosis. The assay was immunoSEQ multiplex PCR, and TCRdb's table has in-frame clones only and misses some. This table holds some 59,000 clones, around 90% found once. The sample in question was peripheral blood, obtained in the second trimester of pregnancy. These receptors came from a female donor with multiple sclerosis, enrolled in a pregnancy study. Each CDR3 is given without its conserved first and last residue. Fields, in order: V gene, J gene, CDR3 protein.

v_gene: TRBV4-1
j_gene: TRBJ1-2
CDR3aa: ASSQDRGTGGYGYT

v_gene: TRBV18
j_gene: TRBJ2-7
CDR3aa: ASSPRRDISPYEQY

v_gene: TRBV6-1
j_gene: TRBJ1-4
CDR3aa: ASSDRGLGEKLF

v_gene: TRBV2
j_gene: TRBJ1-5
CDR3aa: ASSLDRDGEPQH

v_gene: TRBV4-1
j_gene: TRBJ1-4
CDR3aa: ASSQRQRQGMNEKLF

v_gene: TRBV18
j_gene: TRBJ1-2
CDR3aa: ASSPTSRVGGYT

v_gene: TRBV7-9
j_gene: TRBJ2-5
CDR3aa: ASSSTGLETQY

v_gene: TRBV27
j_gene: TRBJ2-7
CDR3aa: ASSPRQGSINEQY

v_gene: TRBV15
j_gene: TRBJ1-4
CDR3aa: ATSRDLTGGLEKLF

v_gene: TRBV6-5
j_gene: TRBJ1-2
CDR3aa: ASSSLTGYGYT

v_gene: TRBV4-1
j_gene: TRBJ2-7
CDR3aa: ASSQEGIGTSSEQY

v_gene: TRBV2
j_gene: TRBJ2-5
CDR3aa: ASSGLARGETQY

v_gene: TRBV7-8
j_gene: TRBJ1-6
CDR3aa: ASSLDSYNSPLH

v_gene: TRBV5-1
j_gene: TRBJ2-7
CDR3aa: ASSRDYEQY

v_gene: TRBV27
j_gene: TRBJ1-1
CDR3aa: ASSQAGGHTEAF

v_gene: TRBV28
j_gene: TRBJ1-1
CDR3aa: ASSGRGTGFLNTEAF

v_gene: TRBV6-5
j_gene: TRBJ2-3
CDR3aa: ASSQGDRGTDTQY

v_gene: TRBV6-5
j_gene: TRBJ1-1
CDR3aa: ASSYGRNTEAF

v_gene: TRBV2
j_gene: TRBJ2-5
CDR3aa: ASRISGGETQY

v_gene: TRBV6-6
j_gene: TRBJ1-6
CDR3aa: ASSYDRNSPLH